This T cell receptor (beta chain) came from a study of blood T cells in healthy people across ages. For the second PCR, which ran for about 6 to 11 cycles, a sample-barcoded 5' primer and a J-beta primer mix were used. TCRdb re-derived calls from the 5' RACE reads in MiXCR, one entry per CDR3 protein. The sample records around 280,000 distinct CDR3 sequences, 27% being singletons. V lost 5 bases, J lost 4 bases, and 8 bases stayed unmatched. Looked up from germline, CDR1 is MDHEN and CDR2 is SYDVKM. The length of the CDR3 is 15 residues. This sequence originates from a woman in her 70s in good health. Sequencing input: blood. This chain links TRBV28 with TRBJ1-2; 9 bases fit TRBD1. The CDR3 reads CASSPRQGGPYGYTF. CDR3 in DNA: TGTGCCAGCAGTCCTCGACAGGGGGGTCCCTATGGCTACACCTTC.